This T cell receptor (beta chain) was captured in a study of prognosis after radiotherapy for stage I lung cancer. Study summary: Ages of the roughly 13 men and about six women ranged roughly 53 to 85 years, median around 74. Regarding the study as a whole: Clone counts measured for unique TCRs fell after stereotactic body radiation therapy, median approximately 9,600 versus 7,200. Shannon entropy after stereotactic body radiation therapy was lower in patients who developed distant metastases.

Multiplex PCR in two rounds served to amplify TCR beta CDR3 from genomic DNA. For every TRBV and TRBJ gene, a specific primer was used in first-round PCR. TCRdb re-derived calls from the multiplex PCR reads in MiXCR, one entry per CDR3 protein. The table shows around 59,000 distinct CDR3 sequences, with about 26% occurring only once. This clonotype occurred many times. As yet, its antigen is unknown. The CDR3 is 13 amino acids. V was trimmed by 2 bases and J by 0 bases, leaving 4 bases between them. Germline V gene data show CDR1 as SGHRS and CDR2 as YFSETQ. The TCR originated in a donor aged 50 or older with non-small cell lung cancer. V is TRBV5-1 and J is TRBJ2-3, with D unclear. Source: PBMCs, taken before or after stereotactic body radiation therapy (not recorded which). CDR3 amino acids: CASSFSSTDTQYF. The DNA for the CDR3 is TGCGCCAGCAGCTTTAGTAGCACAGATACGCAGTATTTT.